This T cell receptor beta chain was retrieved from a study of blood T cell repertoires in COVID-19. Study summary: The samples span acute and convalescent COVID-19 from the United States, Italy and Spain. Sources were T cells, B-cell-depleted T cells, or PBMCs; the material itself was cDNA or gDNA.

Germline V gene data show CDR1 as MNHNS and CDR2 as SASEGT. The CDR3 extends over 15 amino acids. Trimming at V came to 2 bases and at J to 2 bases, leaving 2 bases not matched to a gene. In the original processing: Amplification of reference gene primers was used by the study to estimate nucleated cell counts. Only in-frame clones appear in the TCRdb table, and some are missing; sequencing was by immunoSEQ multiplex PCR. V and J calls and clone size come straight from that table; D and trimming were deduced from the DNA. The sample contains about 190,000 clones, around 84% of which appear only once.

The receptor's source is a young man with active or convalescent COVID-19. Sequences were obtained from peripheral blood. This chain connects TRBV6-1 to TRBJ1-4; 7 bases agree with TRBD1. In DNA, the CDR3 is TGTGCCAGCAGTGAACTACAGGGGACTAATGAAAAACTGTTTTTT. Its protein is CASSELQGTNEKLFF.